These T cell receptor beta chains were read from a single sample in a study of T cell responses to AZD1222 COVID-19 vaccine. The table came from immunoSEQ multiplex PCR; TCRdb's copy has only in-frame clones and leaves some out. The table includes 150,000 to 180,000 clones, about 88% detected once. The source material was peripheral blood, sampled after recovery from COVID-19. The receptor source for this set is an adult who had recovered from COVID-19. Both conserved end residues are part of each CDR3. A D gene is named only where the DNA matches it firmly. Part of the rows lack a size; the others show once, few, many or a class for expanded clones.

v_call	j_call	clone_size	d_call	cdr3_aa	cdr3_nt
TRBV9	TRBJ2-2	once	.	CASSTRALSTGELFF	TGTGCCAGCAGCACCCGGGCCCTATCGACCGGGGAGCTGTTTTTT
TRBV11-2	TRBJ2-7	.	TRBD1	CASSLVGTATYEQYF	TGTGCCAGCAGCTTAGTGGGGACAGCTACCTACGAGCAGTACTTC
TRBV5-4	TRBJ2-7	.	TRBD1	CASSSDRAEEQYF	TGTGCCAGCAGCTCGGACAGGGCGGAAGAGCAGTACTTC
TRBV10-3	TRBJ1-4	.	.	CAISEPGLGEKLFF	TGTGCCATCAGTGAGCCAGGGTTAGGTGAAAAACTGTTTTTT
TRBV4-3	TRBJ2-7	.	.	CASSQDISAATSSYEQYF	TGCGCCAGCAGCCAAGATATTTCCGCAGCTACAAGCTCCTACGAGCAGTACTTC
TRBV7-9	TRBJ1-1	.	.	CASSLEGFQAFF	TGTGCCAGCAGCTTAGAGGGATTTCAAGCTTTCTTT
TRBV6-5	TRBJ2-3	.	TRBD1	CASSGTGVHTQYF	TGTGCCAGCAGCGGGACAGGGGTACATACGCAGTATTTT
TRBV5-1	TRBJ1-6	.	.	CASSPGQNFNSPLHF	TGCGCCAGCAGCCCCGGACAGAACTTCAATTCACCCCTCCACTTT
TRBV5-1	TRBJ1-6	.	.	CASSLAGLSPLHF	TGCGCCAGCAGCTTGGCCGGACTTTCACCCCTCCACTTT
TRBV5-1	TRBJ1-1	.	TRBD1	CASAFTGGSRTEAFF	TGCGCCAGCGCCTTTACAGGGGGAAGTAGGACTGAAGCTTTCTTT
TRBV6-5	TRBJ1-5	.	.	CASRLRDELNQPQHF	TGTGCCAGCAGGCTCCGGGACGAACTCAATCAGCCCCAGCATTTT